The source of this TCR beta chain is a study of metastatic and nonmetastatic thyroid tumors. Until they underwent thyroid surgery, no patient had received any treatment. The germline V gene has CDR1 LNHDA and CDR2 SQIVND (reference sequence). V was shortened by 5 bases and J by 1 base, with 12 bases between the two germline ends. This CDR3 comprises 15 residues. This clone appeared many times. Antigen unknown. Findings of the study overall: Reported TCR beta diversity, measured in blood and tumor, was significantly higher for malignant thyroid tumors than for benign nodules.

TCRdb reprocessed the PCR reads using MiXCR. The sample shows roughly 58,000 clones, approximately 4.1% of them seen only once. This receptor was taken from a female donor with papillary thyroid cancer or a benign thyroid nodule (not recorded which). Some clones in this sample may be carry-over from other donors' samples. The V and J genes are TRBV19 and TRBJ1-5, with D unresolved. The sequenced sample was blood. CDR3 in amino acids: CASSVSAFSNQPQHF. The CDR3 bases are TGTGCCAGTAGTGTATCAGCATTCAGCAATCAGCCCCAGCATTTT. The whole variable domain, remainder taken from reference TRBV19 and TRBJ1-5, is DGGITQSPKYLFRKEGQNVTLSCEQNLNHDAMYWYRQDPGQGLRLIYYSQIVNDFQKGDIAEGYSVSREKKESFPLTVTSAQKNPTAFYLCASSVSAFSNQPQHFGDGTRLSIL.